The present TCR beta chain was sequenced within a study of beta chain features in type 1 diabetes. Study-level information: Patients looked much like healthy donors when it came to age, gender and cell yields.

Germline V lookup: CDR1 KGHSH, CDR2 LQKENI. The CDR3 is 16 residues long. Losses at the gene ends were 0 bases for V and 7 bases for J; bases not matched to a gene: 6. This clone was seen at least ten times. The antigen is not known. Whole-study results and caveats: Moderately but significantly shorter TCRB CDR3s were found in Type 1 diabetes patients in all four CD4+ subsets. Among patients, naive, central memory and Treg TCRB repertoires appeared more similar than among healthy donors.

The sequenced template was cDNA made from the entire isolated RNA. This table comes from immunoSEQ multiplex PCR, and its TCRdb copy is limited to in-frame clones, with some not included. The data hold some 350,000 clones, with over 8.5% observed a single time. Purity exceeding 95% was reached by all sorted populations. The chain recombines TRBV18 with TRBJ2-2; 9 nucleotides agree with TRBD1. The sequence derives from a man aged 25-45 years with type 1 diabetes. Sequencing input: central memory CD4+ T cells from blood. CDR3 loop: CASSPPGQGSGGELFF. CDR3 DNA: TGTGCCAGCTCACCACCGGGACAGGGATCCGGCGGGGAGCTGTTTTTT.